This T cell receptor (beta chain) was captured by sequencing in a study of breast tumors, draining lymph nodes, adjacent tissues. CDR1 and CDR2 (germline): DFQATT, SNEGSKA (reference sequence). The CDR3 runs 14 residues. V was cut by 2 bases and J by 4 bases, with 15 bases left in between. MiXCR was run by TCRdb on the multiplex PCR reads, yielding one entry per CDR3 protein. The sample shows around 290,000 distinct CDR3 sequences, roughly 31% of them seen only once. This clonotype was detected ten times or more. Axillary draining lymph nodes of breast cancer patients supplied the node samples. This receptor was taken from a female donor with breast cancer. Some clones in this sample may be carry-over from other donors' samples. The source material was axillary lymph node tissue. The chain couples TRBV20-1 to TRBJ2-7, with D tentatively TRBD2 (6 bases). The CDR3 DNA sequence: TGCAGTGCTAGATCCTCCCGGGACTTTTACGAGCAGTACTTC. As protein: CSARSSRDFYEQYF.